These T cell receptor beta chains were read from a single sample in a study of blood T cells in healthy people across ages. TCRdb processed the 5' RACE reads anew with MiXCR; each CDR3 protein has one entry. Here the sample spans 650,000 to 900,000 distinct CDR3 sequences, around 62% being singletons. The specimen sequenced was blood. The origin of the receptors is a man aged 25 to 45 in good health. CDR3s include the opening cysteine and the closing phenylalanine or tryptophan. The order of the fields is J gene, V gene, CDR3 protein.

J: TRBJ1-6
V: TRBV7-3
CDR3: CASSPSPRSYNSPLHF

J: TRBJ2-5
V: TRBV25-1
CDR3: CASSEPGVQETQYF

J: TRBJ2-3
V: TRBV5-1
CDR3: CASSLGGTSFDTQYF

J: TRBJ1-2
V: TRBV9
CDR3: CASSAGGGAQYGYTF

J: TRBJ2-1
V: TRBV15
CDR3: CATSREGVGDEQFF

J: TRBJ2-7
V: TRBV7-2
CDR3: CASSSRTGADYEQYF

J: TRBJ2-3
V: TRBV20-1
CDR3: CSASSLAGATDTQYF

J: TRBJ1-2
V: TRBV6-5
CDR3: CATLQGGSYGYTF

J: TRBJ2-1
V: TRBV4-3
CDR3: CASSQDGAGNYNEQFF

J: TRBJ2-1
V: TRBV10-3
CDR3: CAISGGRTSGTPISYNEQFF

J: TRBJ1-2
V: TRBV5-1
CDR3: CASSPGPGAEGYTF

J: TRBJ2-1
V: TRBV2
CDR3: CASRPGQGVNEQFF

J: TRBJ2-5
V: TRBV20-1
CDR3: CSASIPGTRLEKTQYF

J: TRBJ2-3
V: TRBV7-3
CDR3: CACSVDRTDTQYF

J: TRBJ2-5
V: TRBV7-6
CDR3: CAGSSSSRRETQYF

J: TRBJ2-6
V: TRBV12-3/TRBV12-4
CDR3: CASRQQTGVPGANVLTF

J: TRBJ2-6
V: TRBV20-1
CDR3: CSATGHFSGANVLTF

J: TRBJ2-5
V: TRBV9
CDR3: CASSVTGNQETQYF

J: TRBJ1-2
V: TRBV20-1
CDR3: CSAPGPPNYGYTF

J: TRBJ2-7
V: TRBV6-2/TRBV6-3
CDR3: CASRSGQGYYEQYF

J: TRBJ2-5
V: TRBV10-3
CDR3: CAMGQKETQYF

J: -
V: TRBV7-2
CDR3: CASSLWGGDSETQYF

J: TRBJ1-6
V: TRBV4-2
CDR3: CASSQGHPGAIGSPLHF

J: TRBJ2-5
V: TRBV27
CDR3: CASSSGTGGGETQYF

J: TRBJ2-1
V: TRBV20-1
CDR3: CSALDHYSYNEQFF

J: -
V: TRBV5-1
CDR3: CASSIGTSGSYEQYF

J: TRBJ1-2
V: TRBV30
CDR3: CAWSVEGAYYGYTF

J: TRBJ2-3
V: TRBV10-3
CDR3: CAISESAGADTQYF

J: TRBJ2-7
V: TRBV6-5
CDR3: CASRMGLAPDEQYF

J: TRBJ2-7
V: TRBV7-9
CDR3: CASSSDREPPYEQYF

J: TRBJ1-2
V: TRBV4-2
CDR3: CASSQDWGGPGYTF

J: TRBJ2-7
V: TRBV4-2
CDR3: CASSQETGGYRSSYEQYF

J: TRBJ2-3
V: TRBV20-1
CDR3: CSAGRGGGGDTQYF

J: TRBJ1-1
V: TRBV11-2
CDR3: CASSSGTWEAFF

J: TRBJ2-3
V: TRBV27
CDR3: CASSTGVGPDTQYF

J: TRBJ1-2
V: TRBV4-3
CDR3: CASSQDDRTAKGYTF

J: TRBJ2-1
V: TRBV20-1
CDR3: CSALSGLPYNEQFF

J: TRBJ2-3
V: TRBV9
CDR3: CASSIGTAEGGLDTQYF

J: TRBJ2-3
V: TRBV3-1
CDR3: CASSQVAPPTDTQYF

J: TRBJ2-7
V: TRBV20-1
CDR3: CSARDREVYEQYF

J: TRBJ2-3
V: TRBV5-1
CDR3: CASSSEGATDTQYF

J: TRBJ1-6
V: TRBV7-3
CDR3: CASSLTGSPLHF

J: TRBJ2-7
V: TRBV29-1
CDR3: CSVVRDPYEQYF

J: TRBJ2-7
V: TRBV6-2/TRBV6-3
CDR3: CASIRGSLYYEQYF

J: TRBJ2-4
V: TRBV6-5
CDR3: CASSRTGTAKNIQYF

J: TRBJ2-3
V: TRBV4-3
CDR3: CASSPRQGTTDTQYF

J: TRBJ2-7
V: TRBV24-1
CDR3: CATSANTYEQYF

J: TRBJ1-4
V: TRBV6-5
CDR3: CASSHDRVVSEKLFF

J: TRBJ1-2
V: TRBV12-3/TRBV12-4
CDR3: CASTGGANYGYTF

J: TRBJ2-5
V: TRBV30
CDR3: CAWIGTSETQYF

J: TRBJ2-2
V: TRBV7-9
CDR3: CASSPSSDYRSRELFF

J: TRBJ2-7
V: TRBV20-1
CDR3: CSARGRPSYEQYF

J: TRBJ2-1
V: TRBV6-2/TRBV6-3
CDR3: CASHTKGNRRTQFF